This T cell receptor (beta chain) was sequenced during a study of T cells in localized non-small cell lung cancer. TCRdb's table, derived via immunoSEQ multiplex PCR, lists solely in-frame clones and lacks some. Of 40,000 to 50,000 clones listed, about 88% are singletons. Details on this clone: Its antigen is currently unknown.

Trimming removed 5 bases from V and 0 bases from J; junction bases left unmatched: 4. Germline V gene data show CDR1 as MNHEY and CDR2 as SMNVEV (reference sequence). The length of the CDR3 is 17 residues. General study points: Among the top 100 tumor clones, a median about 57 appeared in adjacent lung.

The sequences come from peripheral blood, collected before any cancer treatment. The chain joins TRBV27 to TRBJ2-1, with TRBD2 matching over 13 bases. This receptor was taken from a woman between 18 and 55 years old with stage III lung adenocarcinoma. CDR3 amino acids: CASSGTSGGASYNEQFF. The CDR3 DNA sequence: TGTGCCAGCAGTGGTACTAGCGGGGGGGCCTCCTACAATGAGCAGTTCTTC.